This T cell receptor (beta chain) was captured by sequencing in a study of blood T cells in healthy people across ages (dated by TCRdb to about 2015). Describing the broader study: In model experiments, template switching captured about one uniquely barcoded TCR beta cDNA molecule for every two T cells. The study measured age-related changes in TCR beta repertoire diversity using deep sequencing normalized with unique cDNA molecular identifiers. Four age groups were formed from the donors: young (average approximately 15 years), middle-aged (around 40), aged (about 62) and long-lived (around 80). To avoid experimental bias, donors of different ages were spread randomly across the sequencing lanes. Two additional independent replicas of 1 million unique cDNA reads from the same blood draw were analyzed for two donors (one aged 18 to 29 and one aged 80 or older).

Systemically healthy Caucasian individuals from Russia, about 38 in total and aged about 6 to 100 years, were included as donors. Each donor gave 8.5 to 10 milliliters of peripheral blood, collected into EDTA-treated Vacutainer tubes. PBMCs were isolated by Ficoll-Paque density-gradient centrifugation, with at least 7 million obtained per sample. Trizol reagent was used to extract total RNA from the PBMCs, yielding at least 5 micrograms per sample. For every donor, an aliquot of PBMCs went through flow cytometry to measure the percentages of naive CD45RAhigh/CD27high T cells. Here is what the overall study found, with its caveats: Bulk unsorted PBMC profiling prevented conclusive comparison of naive and antigen-experienced compartments. Compared with the aged group, the long-lived group had more naive CD4+ T cells, fewer expanded clones and increased TCR diversity, a pattern suggesting age selection. Observed TCR beta diversity per million T cells fell roughly linearly with age, and a significant reduction was already apparent by age about 38. There was a strong correlation between observed TCR beta diversity and the percentage of naive T cells measured by flow cytometry. The CMV infection status of donors was not known, potentially confounding age-related changes in expanded clonotypes. Estimates of total diversity based on one million sequenced T cells were considered lower bounds and underestimates.

Library preparation was by 5' RACE. Sequencing was performed on an Illumina HiSeq 2500. A second PCR of roughly 6 to 12 cycles was run with a J-beta primer mix and a sample-barcoded 5' primer. A unique molecular identifier was introduced onto each TCR beta cDNA molecule by a template-switch 5' adaptor carrying 12 random nucleotides. At least 3 million CDR3-containing paired-end reads were obtained from each sample. First-strand cDNA was synthesized from all RNA with the Mint cDNA synthesis kit, primed by a TRBC-specific oligonucleotide. Following uracil-DNA glycosylase treatment, all cDNA underwent a first 18-cycle PCR with the universal primers M1SS and BC2_uni_R. The authors processed their data as follows. For normalization, 1 million high-quality reads were randomly selected from each sample, with every read carrying a distinct molecular identifier. Reads with shared molecular identifiers were discarded instead of being binned into consensus sequences. MiTCR, set to a Q25 quality threshold and the strictest error-elimination algorithm, was used for CDR3 identification, clonotype clustering and error correction. A nonparametric unseen species model using Euler transformation provided a lower-bound estimate of total TCR beta diversity. TCRdb reworked the public reads: Q25 trimming with fastp, MiXCR clone assembly, productive beta chains retained. A single entry per CDR3 protein holds the most common genes and DNA from its merged rows. TCRdb assigned the V and J calls; the authors' analysis was not used. Recorded for this sample are 1.5 million to 2 million distinct CDR3 sequences; 28% of them occurred a single time. The top ten hold roughly 8% of the sample.

Comment on this clonotype: There is no known antigen for this receptor. One base away there is no much larger clone; base qualities are not given.

The sequenced sample consisted of blood. The TCR was taken from a young woman in good health.

CDR3 reads: CASSRTKGGAETQYF. The DNA reads TGTGCCAGCTCCCGAACGAAAGGGGGCGCGGAGACCCAGTACTTC. The chain joins TRBV25-1 to TRBJ2-5; 7 central nucleotides agree with TRBD1. CDR1 and CDR2, looked up from the germline V gene, are MGHDK and SYGVNS. The CDR3, cysteine through phenylalanine, is 15 amino acids long. CDR3 DNA is the only sequence kept; it has 45 bases, read in frame from the first base. V is cut back by 8 bases and J by 5 bases, with 14 bases in the junction unmatched.